Listed here is a single TCR beta chain. CDR1 and CDR2 (germline): SNHLY, FYNNEI. The CDR3 spans 13 residues. Deletions cut 3 bases from V and 10 bases from J, with 15 bases between. The data originate from a study of blood T cell repertoires in COVID-19. Sequencing used immunoSEQ multiplex PCR; TCRdb keeps in-frame clones, though not all of them. The sample consists of 130,000 or so clones, about 80% of them appearing once. The chain has TRBV2 and TRBJ1-1; tentatively, D is TRBD1 (5 bases). The TCR was taken from a man between 40 and 49 years old with acute COVID-19. The sample was PBMCs or T cells enriched from blood (not recorded which). CDR3 bases: TGTGCCAGCAGTGAGGACACTTTCTTAAGAGCTTTCTTT. Protein product: CASSEDTFLRAFF.